The entry below describes one T cell receptor beta chain. Germline-derived CDR1 and CDR2 are DFQATT and SNEGSKA (reference sequence). CDR3 size: 17 residues. V dropped 0 bases and J dropped 3; count of bases not matched to a gene: 8. The sample comes from a study of response to subunit inactivated influenza vaccine. TCRdb re-analysed the RT-PCR reads in MiXCR, keeping a single row per CDR3 protein. Of about 570,000 distinct CDR3 sequences listed, approximately 10% are singletons. This same sample was also taken into another study, of T cells expressing NK-cell markers. This second study says: In generating TCR beta cDNA, 5'RACE template switching with UMIs was used. In several donors, dominant NKG2C+ clonotypes were about 1.0-7.0% of CD8+ T cells. In several donors, dominant clonotypes made up roughly 25-60.1% of CD3+CD56-NKG2C+ cells.

This sequence joins TRBV20-1 and TRBJ2-2; 9 bases align to TRBD1. Sequencing was performed on PBMCs from blood, taken on the day of vaccination. The sequence was collected from a man aged 45-60 years who received an inactivated influenza vaccine. In nucleotides, the CDR3 is TGCAGTGCTAGAGATCCCAGGACAGGGGTGGACACCGGGGAGCTGTTTTTT. Amino acid sequence: CSARDPRTGVDTGELFF.